This is a list of T cell receptor beta chains from one sample in a study of post-analysis software for immune sequencing data. MiXCR was run by TCRdb on the PCR reads, yielding one entry per CDR3 protein. The sample has hundreds of thousands of distinct CDR3 sequences; roughly a third are singletons. Sequencing input: blood. The receptors originated from a girl aged 5-17 years with multiple sclerosis. The CDR3 runs from the conserved cysteine through the conserved F or W. Fields, in order: V gene, J gene, CDR3 protein.

TRBV13	TRBJ2-3	CASSLGQAPNTQYF
TRBV7-8	TRBJ2-1	CASSLTASGPFF
TRBV15	TRBJ1-5	CATLRDKGFNQPQHF
TRBV14	TRBJ2-3	CASSQGKRGSTDTQYF
TRBV5-1	TRBJ2-6	CASSQDRALVWGANVLTF
TRBV7-3	TRBJ1-1	CASSRWANTEAFF
TRBV27	TRBJ1-2	CASGPGGFYGYTF
TRBV10-3	TRBJ2-1	CAISEGERLAGENEQFF
TRBV7-2	TRBJ2-7	CASSVEQGLSSYEQYF
TRBV28	TRBJ2-7	CASSSPLAGDDEQYF
TRBV14	TRBJ1-6	CASSQGPGPHYSPLHF
TRBV6-8	TRBJ2-7	CARGTPHPYEQYF
TRBV12-3/TRBV12-4	TRBJ1-1	CASSFRGRGMNTEAFF
TRBV5-1	TRBJ2-2	CASSFTGTGPTGELFF
TRBV3-1	TRBJ2-1	CASSQVPSGRANEQFF
TRBV20-1	TRBJ2-2	CSASRDINTGELFF
TRBV7-3	TRBJ2-2	CASSSTGAGELFF
TRBV28	TRBJ1-5	CASSFVNQPQHF
TRBV20-1	TRBJ2-1	CSARDRTSGRRYNEQFF
TRBV6-5	TRBJ2-3	CASSSGRFGTQYF
TRBV29-1	TRBJ2-3	CSAGGLAGDTDTQYF
TRBV15	TRBJ1-2	CATSRDGYGYTF
TRBV5-1	TRBJ1-1	CASSLEGGRVNTEAFF
TRBV5-5	TRBJ2-5	CASSLGDSAQETQYF
TRBV20-1	TRBJ2-3	CSARGLAGRTDTQYF
TRBV6-5	TRBJ1-6	CASSQQGWNSPLHF
TRBV12-3/TRBV12-4	TRBJ2-2	CASRYRGTGELFF
TRBV14	TRBJ2-1	CASSQDRDRTYNEQFF
TRBV6-5	TRBJ1-2	CASSTNSAANYGYTF
TRBV18	TRBJ2-5	CASSPGAGVFGETQYF
TRBV10-3	TRBJ2-1	CAISGDRFGGEQFF
TRBV27	TRBJ1-1	CASRTPSRQGANTEAFF
TRBV13	TRBJ1-2	CASSFEQGNYGYTF
TRBV10-3	TRBJ1-3	CASSTVEPGPGNTIYF
TRBV7-2	TRBJ2-1	CASSPRLAGKLRYNEQFF
TRBV7-3	TRBJ2-3	CASSSSGRTDTQYF
TRBV5-1	TRBJ1-1	CASSLDRVGDTEAFF
TRBV10-2	TRBJ2-5	CASSALDRGVGETQYF
TRBV4-1	TRBJ2-1	CASSQDRLAGGPEYEQFF
TRBV21-1	TRBJ2-7	CASSKRLDRAYEQYF
TRBV20-1	TRBJ2-2	CSASRLADPRGTGELFF
TRBV7-8	TRBJ2-1	CASRAGSYNEQFF
TRBV3-1	TRBJ2-7	CASSQVATPWREQYF
TRBV7-8	TRBJ2-6	CASSPRTGRISGANVLTF
TRBV3-1	TRBJ2-1	CASSQELAGVTEQFF
TRBV6-2/TRBV6-3	TRBJ1-6	CASSTRLYNSPLHF
TRBV20-1	-	CSAWGQETQYF
TRBV7-3	TRBJ2-1	CASSSGEGGEQFF
TRBV27	TRBJ2-3	CASSTGRGLRDTQYF
TRBV2	TRBJ1-1	CASILNTEAFF
TRBV15	TRBJ1-1	CATSIALRVSRDTEAFF